This record covers a single T cell receptor (beta chain). As yet, its antigen is unknown. The germline V gene encodes CDR1 MNHNS and CDR2 SASEGT. J gave up 4 bases and V 6 bases, and 14 bases lay outside the gene matches. This CDR3 spans 16 amino acids. Separation from the roughly 670-subject first cohort characterized the roughly 120-subject validation cohort, to which the donors belonged. These data originate in a study of cytomegalovirus exposure and HLA in healthy donors. The study's findings and limits: Among TCR beta chains, those listed as cytomegalovirus-associated numbered over 150. In vitro, a few CMV-associated chains proved specific for CMV antigens. Many donors shared some public TCRs, even though most TCR sequences were rare.

Profiled with immunoSEQ multiplex PCR; TCRdb holds only in-frame clones, not every one. The data hold about 56,000 clones, with 93% observed a single time. The source material was PBMCs. The source of this sequence is a woman younger than 35 in good health and CMV-seronegative. The chain has TRBV6-1 and TRBJ1-2, with 7 bases lining up with TRBD1. The CDR3 here is CASRELSGQTTYGYTF. CDR3 DNA sequence: TGTGCCAGCAGAGAATTGTCGGGACAGACCACCTATGGCTACACCTTC.